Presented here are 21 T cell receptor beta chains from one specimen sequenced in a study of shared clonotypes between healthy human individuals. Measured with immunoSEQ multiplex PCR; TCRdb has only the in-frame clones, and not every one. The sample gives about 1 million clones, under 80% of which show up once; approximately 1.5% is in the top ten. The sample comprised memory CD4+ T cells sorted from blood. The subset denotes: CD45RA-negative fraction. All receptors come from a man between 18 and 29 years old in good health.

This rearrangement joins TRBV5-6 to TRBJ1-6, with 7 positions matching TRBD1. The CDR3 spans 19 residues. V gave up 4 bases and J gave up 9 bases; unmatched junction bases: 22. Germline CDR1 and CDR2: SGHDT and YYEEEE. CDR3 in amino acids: CASSAGQYPLSARGSPLHF. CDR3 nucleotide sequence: TGTGCCAGCAGCGCGGGACAGTACCCCTTATCTGCTAGAGGTTCACCCCTCCACTTT.

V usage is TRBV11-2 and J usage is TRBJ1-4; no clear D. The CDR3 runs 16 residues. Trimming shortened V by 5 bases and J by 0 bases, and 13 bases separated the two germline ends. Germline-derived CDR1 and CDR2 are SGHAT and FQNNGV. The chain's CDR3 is CASSPRGHATNEKLFF. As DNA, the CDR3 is TGTGCCAGCAGCCCCCGCGGTCATGCAACTAATGAAAAACTGTTTTTT. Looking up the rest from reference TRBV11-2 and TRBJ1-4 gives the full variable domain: EAGVAQSPRYKIIEKRQSVAFWCNPISGHATLYWYQQILGQGPKLLIQFQNNGVVDDSQLPKDRFSAERLKGVDSTLKIQPAKLEDSAVYLCASSPRGHATNEKLFFGSGTQLSVL.

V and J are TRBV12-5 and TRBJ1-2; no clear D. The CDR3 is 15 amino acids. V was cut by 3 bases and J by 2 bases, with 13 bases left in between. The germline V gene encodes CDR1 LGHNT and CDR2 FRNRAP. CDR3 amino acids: CASGFGSRANYGYTF. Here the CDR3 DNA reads TGTGCTAGTGGTTTTGGTTCGCGGGCGAACTATGGCTACACCTTC.

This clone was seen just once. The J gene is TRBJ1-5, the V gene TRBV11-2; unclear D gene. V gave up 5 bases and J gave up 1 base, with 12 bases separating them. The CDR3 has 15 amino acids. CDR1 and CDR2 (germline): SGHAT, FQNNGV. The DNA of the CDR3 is TGTGCCAGCAGCCCCGCGCAGGAGAGCAATCAGCCCCAGCATTTT. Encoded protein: CASSPAQESNQPQHF.

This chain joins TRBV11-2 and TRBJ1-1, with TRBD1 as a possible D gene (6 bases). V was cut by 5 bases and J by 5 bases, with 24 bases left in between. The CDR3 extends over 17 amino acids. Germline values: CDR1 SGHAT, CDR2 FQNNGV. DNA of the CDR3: TGTGCCAGCAGCCGATCAGGGGTTGGGGGGGCCTGGACTGAAGCTTTCTTT. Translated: CASSRSGVGGAWTEAFF.

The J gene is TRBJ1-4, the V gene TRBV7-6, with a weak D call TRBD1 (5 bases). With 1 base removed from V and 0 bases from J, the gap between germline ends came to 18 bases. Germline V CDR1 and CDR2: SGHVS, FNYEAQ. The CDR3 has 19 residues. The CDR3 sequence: CASSLGSGPLVATNEKLFF. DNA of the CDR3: TGTGCCAGCAGCTTAGGGTCAGGGCCCTTGGTTGCAACTAATGAAAAACTGTTTTTT. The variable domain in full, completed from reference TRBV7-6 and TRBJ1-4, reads GAGVSQSPRYKVTKRGQDVALRCDPISGHVSLYWYRQALGQGPEFLTYFNYEAQQDKSGLPNDRFSAERPEGSISTLTIQRTEQRDSAMYRCASSLGSGPLVATNEKLFFGSGTQLSVL.

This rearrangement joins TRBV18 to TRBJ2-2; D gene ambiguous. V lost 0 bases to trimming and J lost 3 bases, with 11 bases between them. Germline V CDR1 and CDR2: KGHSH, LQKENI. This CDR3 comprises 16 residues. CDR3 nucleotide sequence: TGTGCCAGCTCACCACCGGTGAGGACGGACACCGGGGAGCTGTTTTTT. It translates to CASSPPVRTDTGELFF.

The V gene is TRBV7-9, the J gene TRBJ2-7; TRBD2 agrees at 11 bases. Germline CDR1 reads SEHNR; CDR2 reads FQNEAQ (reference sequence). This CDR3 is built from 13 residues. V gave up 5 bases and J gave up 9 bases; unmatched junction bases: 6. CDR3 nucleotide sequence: TGTGCCAGCAGCCAAGGGACTAGCGGACGGCAGTACTTC. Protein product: CASSQGTSGRQYF.

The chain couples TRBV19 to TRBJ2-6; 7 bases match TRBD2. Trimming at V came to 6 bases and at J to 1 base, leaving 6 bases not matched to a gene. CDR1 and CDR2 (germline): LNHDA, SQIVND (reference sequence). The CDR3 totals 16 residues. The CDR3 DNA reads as TGTGCCAGTAGAGGGACTACTGCTTCTGGGGCCAACGTCCTGACTTTC. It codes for CASRGTTASGANVLTF.

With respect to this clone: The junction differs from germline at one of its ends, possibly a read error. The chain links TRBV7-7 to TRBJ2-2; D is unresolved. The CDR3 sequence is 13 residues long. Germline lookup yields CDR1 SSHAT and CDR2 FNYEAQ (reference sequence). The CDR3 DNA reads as TGTGCTAGCAGCTTCGACATGGCAGGGGAGCTGTTTTTT. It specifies CASSFDMAGELFF. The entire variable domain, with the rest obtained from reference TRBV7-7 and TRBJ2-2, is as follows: GAGVSQSPRYKVTKRGQDVTLRCDPISSHATLYWYQQALGQGPEFLTYFNYEAQPDKSGLPSDRFSAERPEGSISTLTIQRTEQRDSAMYRCASSFDMAGELFFGEGSRLTVL.

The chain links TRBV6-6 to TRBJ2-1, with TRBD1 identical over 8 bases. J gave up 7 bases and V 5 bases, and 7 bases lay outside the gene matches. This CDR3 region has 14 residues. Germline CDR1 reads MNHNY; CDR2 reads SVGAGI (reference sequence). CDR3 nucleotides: TGTGCCAGCAGTACCGGGACAGGCCTAAATGAGCAGTTCTTC. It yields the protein CASSTGTGLNEQFF.

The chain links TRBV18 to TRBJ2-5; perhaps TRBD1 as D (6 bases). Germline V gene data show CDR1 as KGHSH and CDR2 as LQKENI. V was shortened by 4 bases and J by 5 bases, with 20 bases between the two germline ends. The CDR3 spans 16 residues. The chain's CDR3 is CASSLDLTGPGETQYF. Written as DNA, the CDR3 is TGTGCCAGCTCACTAGACTTGACAGGCCCCGGGGAGACCCAGTACTTC.

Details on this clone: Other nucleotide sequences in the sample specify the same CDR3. The CDR3 DNA is TGTGCCAGCAGTTCCGGGGGCACCGGGGAGCTGTTTTTT. Translation gives CASSSGGTGELFF. The rearrangement joins TRBV27 to TRBJ2-2; tentatively, D is TRBD2 (6 bases). The CDR3 consists of 13 residues. Trimming took 4 bases from V and 4 from J, leaving 7 bases between them. The V gene's germline CDR1 is MNHEY and CDR2 SMNVEV (reference sequence).

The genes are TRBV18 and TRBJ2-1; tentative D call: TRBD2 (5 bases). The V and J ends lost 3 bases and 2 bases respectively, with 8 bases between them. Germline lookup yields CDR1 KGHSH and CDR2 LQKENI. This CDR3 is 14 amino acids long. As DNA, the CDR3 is TGTGCCAGCTCACCGGCCGGGACCTACAATGAGCAGTTCTTC. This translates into CASSPAGTYNEQFF.

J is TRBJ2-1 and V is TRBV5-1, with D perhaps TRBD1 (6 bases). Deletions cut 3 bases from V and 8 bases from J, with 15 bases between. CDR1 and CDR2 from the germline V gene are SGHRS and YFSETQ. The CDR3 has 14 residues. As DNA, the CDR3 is TGCGCCAGCAGCTCCCCCAACAGGGCGCATGAGCAGTTCTTC. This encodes CASSSPNRAHEQFF.

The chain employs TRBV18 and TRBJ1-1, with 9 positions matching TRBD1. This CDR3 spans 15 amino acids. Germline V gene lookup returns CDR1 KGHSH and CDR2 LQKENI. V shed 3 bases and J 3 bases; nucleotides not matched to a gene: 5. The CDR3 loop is CASSPRDRVDTEAFF. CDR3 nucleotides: TGTGCCAGCTCACCGAGGGACAGGGTGGACACTGAAGCTTTCTTT. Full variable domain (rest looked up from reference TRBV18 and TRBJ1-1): NAGVMQNPRHLVRRRGQEARLRCSPMKGHSHVYWYRQLPEEGLKFMVYLQKENIIDESGMPKERFSAEFPKEGPSILRIQQVVRGDSAAYFCASSPRDRVDTEAFFGQGTRLTVV.

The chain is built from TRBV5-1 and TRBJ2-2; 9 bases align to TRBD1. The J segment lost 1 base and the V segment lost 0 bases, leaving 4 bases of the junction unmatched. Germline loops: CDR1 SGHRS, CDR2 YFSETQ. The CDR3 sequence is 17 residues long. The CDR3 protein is CASSLVATGGNTGELFF. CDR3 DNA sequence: TGCGCCAGCAGCTTGGTCGCGACAGGGGGGAACACCGGGGAGCTGTTTTTT.

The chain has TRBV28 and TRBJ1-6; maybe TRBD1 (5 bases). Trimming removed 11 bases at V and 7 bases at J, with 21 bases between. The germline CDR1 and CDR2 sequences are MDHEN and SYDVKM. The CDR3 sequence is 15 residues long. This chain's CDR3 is CAAHVGGPLNSPLHF. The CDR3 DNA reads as TGTGCCGCCCATGTCGGGGGACCCCTGAATTCACCCCTCCACTTT.

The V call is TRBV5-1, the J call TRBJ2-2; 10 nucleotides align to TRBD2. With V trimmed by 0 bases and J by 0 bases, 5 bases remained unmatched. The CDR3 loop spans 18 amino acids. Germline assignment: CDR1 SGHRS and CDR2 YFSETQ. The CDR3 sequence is CASSLEGSGRANTGELFF. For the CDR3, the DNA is TGCGCCAGCAGCTTGGAGGGGAGCGGGAGGGCGAACACCGGGGAGCTGTTTTTT. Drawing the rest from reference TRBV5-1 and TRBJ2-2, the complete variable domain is KAGVTQTPRYLIKTRGQQVTLSCSPISGHRSVSWYQQTPGQGLQFLFEYFSETQRNKGNFPGRFSGRQFSNSRSEMNVSTLELGDSALYLCASSLEGSGRANTGELFFGEGSRLTVL.

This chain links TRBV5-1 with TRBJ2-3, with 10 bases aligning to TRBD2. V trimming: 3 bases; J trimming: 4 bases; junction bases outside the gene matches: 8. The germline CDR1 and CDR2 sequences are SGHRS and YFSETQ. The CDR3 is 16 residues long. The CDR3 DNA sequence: TGCGCCAGCAGCTCCTCTAGCGGGAGAGTACCAGATACGCAGTATTTT. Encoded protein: CASSSSSGRVPDTQYF.

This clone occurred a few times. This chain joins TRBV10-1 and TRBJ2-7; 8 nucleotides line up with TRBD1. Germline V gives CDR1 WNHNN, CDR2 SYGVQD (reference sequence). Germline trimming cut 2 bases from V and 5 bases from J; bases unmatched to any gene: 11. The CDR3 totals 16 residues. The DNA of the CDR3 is TGCGCCAGCAGTGAGACTCTCGGACAGGGTAAAAACGAGCAGTACTTC. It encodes CASSETLGQGKNEQYF.